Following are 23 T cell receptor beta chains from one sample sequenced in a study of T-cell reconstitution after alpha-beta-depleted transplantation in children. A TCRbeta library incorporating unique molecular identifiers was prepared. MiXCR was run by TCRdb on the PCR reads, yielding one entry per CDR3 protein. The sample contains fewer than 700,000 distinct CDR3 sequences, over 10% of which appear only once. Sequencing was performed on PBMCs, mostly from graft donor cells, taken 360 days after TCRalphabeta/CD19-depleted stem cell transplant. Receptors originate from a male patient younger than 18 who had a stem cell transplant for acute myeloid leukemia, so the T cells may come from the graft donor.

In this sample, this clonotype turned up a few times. CDR3 DNA sequence: TGTGCCAGCAGCGTAGGGGCAGGGCCGGCGAACACCGGGGAGCTGTTTTTT. Residues: CASSVGAGPANTGELFF. This chain links TRBV9 with TRBJ2-2, with D perhaps matching TRBD1 (5 bases). The CDR3 has 17 amino acids. Looked up from germline, CDR1 is SGDLS and CDR2 is YYNGEE. The V and J ends lost 0 bases and 0 bases respectively, with 12 bases between them.

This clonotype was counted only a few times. The chain's CDR3 is CASAYGTGIYNEQFF. Written as DNA, the CDR3 is TGTGCCAGCGCCTACGGGACTGGGATCTACAATGAGCAGTTCTTC. The chain uses TRBV6-1 and TRBJ2-1; D might be TRBD2 (6 bases). Germline values: CDR1 MNHNS, CDR2 SASEGT. With 8 bases removed from V and 3 bases from J, the gap between germline ends came to 17 bases. This CDR3 region has 15 residues.

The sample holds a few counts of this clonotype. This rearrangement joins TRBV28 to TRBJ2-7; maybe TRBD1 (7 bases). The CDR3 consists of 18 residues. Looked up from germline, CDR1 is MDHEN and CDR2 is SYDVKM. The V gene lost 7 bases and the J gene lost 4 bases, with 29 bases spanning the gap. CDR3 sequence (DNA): TGTGCCAGCATCGGGAGCATACTCACAGGGGACCCTACTTACGAGCAGTACTTC. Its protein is CASIGSILTGDPTYEQYF.

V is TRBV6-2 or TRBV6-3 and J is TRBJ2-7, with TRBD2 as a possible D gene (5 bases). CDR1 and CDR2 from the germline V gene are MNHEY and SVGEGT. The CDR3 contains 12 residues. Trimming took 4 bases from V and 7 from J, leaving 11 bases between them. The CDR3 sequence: CASSLESGEQYF. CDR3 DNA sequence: TGTGCCAGCAGTTTGGAGAGCGGAGAGCAGTACTTC.

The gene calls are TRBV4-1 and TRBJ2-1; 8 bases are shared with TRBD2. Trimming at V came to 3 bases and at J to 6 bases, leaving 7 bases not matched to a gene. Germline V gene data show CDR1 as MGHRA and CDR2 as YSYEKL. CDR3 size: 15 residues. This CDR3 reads CASSQHLLAANEQFF. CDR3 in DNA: TGCGCCAGCAGCCAGCATTTACTAGCGGCCAATGAGCAGTTCTTC.

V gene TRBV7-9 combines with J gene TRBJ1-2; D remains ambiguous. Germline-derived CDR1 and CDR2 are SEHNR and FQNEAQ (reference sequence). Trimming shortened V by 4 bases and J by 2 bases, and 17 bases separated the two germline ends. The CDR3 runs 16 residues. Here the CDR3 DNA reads TGTGCCAGCAGCTCAATCAGAGAACAGTTGAACTATGGCTACACCTTC. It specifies CASSSIREQLNYGYTF.

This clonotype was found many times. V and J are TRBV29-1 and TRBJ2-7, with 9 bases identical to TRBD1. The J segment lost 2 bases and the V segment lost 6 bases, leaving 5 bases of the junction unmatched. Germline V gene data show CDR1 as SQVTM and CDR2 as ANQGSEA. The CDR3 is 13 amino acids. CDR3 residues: CSVTGGRAYEQYF. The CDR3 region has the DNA TGCAGCGTAACAGGGGGCAGGGCCTACGAGCAGTACTTC.

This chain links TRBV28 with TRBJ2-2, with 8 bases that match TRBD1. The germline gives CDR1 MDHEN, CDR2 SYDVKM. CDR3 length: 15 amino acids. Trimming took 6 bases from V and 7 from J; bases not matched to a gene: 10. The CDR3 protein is CASSATGERGGELFF. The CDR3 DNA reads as TGTGCCAGCAGCGCGACAGGGGAAAGGGGCGGGGAGCTGTTTTTT.

CDR3 amino acids: CASSQNRGRDSPLHF. CDR3 nucleotide sequence: TGCGCCAGCAGCCAAAACAGGGGGCGAGATTCACCCCTCCACTTT. This chain connects TRBV4-3 to TRBJ1-6; 9 nucleotides agree with TRBD1. The V segment lost 2 bases and the J segment 8 bases; nucleotides outside the gene matches: 4. The CDR3 spans 15 residues. Germline V lookup: CDR1 LGHNA, CDR2 YSLEER.

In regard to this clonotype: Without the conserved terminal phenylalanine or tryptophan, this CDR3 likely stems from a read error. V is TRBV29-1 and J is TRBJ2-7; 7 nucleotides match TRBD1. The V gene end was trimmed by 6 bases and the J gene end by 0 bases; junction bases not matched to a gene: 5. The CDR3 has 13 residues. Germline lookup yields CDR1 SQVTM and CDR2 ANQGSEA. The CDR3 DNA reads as TGCAGCGTGAGGCACAGGGGCTCCTACGAGCAGTACTGC. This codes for CSVRHRGSYEQYC.

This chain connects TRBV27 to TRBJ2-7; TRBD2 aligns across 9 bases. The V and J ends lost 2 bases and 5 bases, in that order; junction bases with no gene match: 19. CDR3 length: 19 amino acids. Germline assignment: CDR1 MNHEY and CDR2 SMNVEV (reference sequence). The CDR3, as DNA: TGTGCCAGCAGTTTAGGGTATACTAGCGGGTGGCCGGGTAACAACGAGCAGTACTTC. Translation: CASSLGYTSGWPGNNEQYF.

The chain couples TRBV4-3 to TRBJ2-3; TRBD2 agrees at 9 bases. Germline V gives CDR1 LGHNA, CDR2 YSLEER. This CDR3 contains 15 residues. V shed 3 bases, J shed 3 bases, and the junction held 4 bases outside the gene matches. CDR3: CASSHGAGGTDTQYF. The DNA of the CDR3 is TGCGCCAGCAGCCACGGGGCGGGAGGGACAGATACGCAGTATTTT.

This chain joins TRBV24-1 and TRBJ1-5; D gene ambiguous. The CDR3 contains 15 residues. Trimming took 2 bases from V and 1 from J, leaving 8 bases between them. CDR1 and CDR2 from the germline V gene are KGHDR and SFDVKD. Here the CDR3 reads CATSDSRGSNQPQHF. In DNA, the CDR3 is TGTGCCACCAGTGATTCACGTGGGAGCAATCAGCCCCAGCATTTT.

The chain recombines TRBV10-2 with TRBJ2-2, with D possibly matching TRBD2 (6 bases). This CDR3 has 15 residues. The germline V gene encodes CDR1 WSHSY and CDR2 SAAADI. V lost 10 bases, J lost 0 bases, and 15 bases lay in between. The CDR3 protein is CATVSSVTNTGELFF. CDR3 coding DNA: TGCGCCACTGTTTCTAGCGTGACGAACACCGGGGAGCTGTTTTTT.

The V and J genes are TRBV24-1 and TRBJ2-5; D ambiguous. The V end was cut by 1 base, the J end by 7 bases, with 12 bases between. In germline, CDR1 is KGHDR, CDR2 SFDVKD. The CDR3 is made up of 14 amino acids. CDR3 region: CATSDFTAPGTQYF. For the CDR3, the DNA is TGTGCCACCAGTGATTTTACAGCACCGGGGACCCAGTACTTC.

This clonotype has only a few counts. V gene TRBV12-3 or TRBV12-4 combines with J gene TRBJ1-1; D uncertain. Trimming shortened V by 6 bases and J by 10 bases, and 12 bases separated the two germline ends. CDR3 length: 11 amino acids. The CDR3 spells CASSPSSLAFF. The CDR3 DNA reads TGTGCCAGCAGCCCCAGTTCTTTAGCTTTCTTT.

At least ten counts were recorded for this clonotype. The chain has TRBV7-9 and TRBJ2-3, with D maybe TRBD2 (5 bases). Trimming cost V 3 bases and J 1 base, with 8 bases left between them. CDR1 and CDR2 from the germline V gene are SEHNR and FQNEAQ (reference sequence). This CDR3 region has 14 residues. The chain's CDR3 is CASSFGSGTDTQYF. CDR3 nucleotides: TGTGCCAGCAGCTTTGGTAGCGGCACAGATACGCAGTATTTT.

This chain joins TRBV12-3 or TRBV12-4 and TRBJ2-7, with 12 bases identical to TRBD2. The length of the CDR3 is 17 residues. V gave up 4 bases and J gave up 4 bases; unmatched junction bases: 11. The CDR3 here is CASSYRTRTSGKYEQYF. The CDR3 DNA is TGTGCCAGCAGTTACCGCACGCGGACTAGCGGGAAATACGAGCAGTACTTC.

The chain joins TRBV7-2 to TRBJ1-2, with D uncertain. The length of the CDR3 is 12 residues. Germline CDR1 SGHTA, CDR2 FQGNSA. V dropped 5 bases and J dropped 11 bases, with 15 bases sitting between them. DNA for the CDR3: TGTGCCAGCAGCGCAACCCTTCTCGGTTACACCTTC. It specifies CASSATLLGYTF.

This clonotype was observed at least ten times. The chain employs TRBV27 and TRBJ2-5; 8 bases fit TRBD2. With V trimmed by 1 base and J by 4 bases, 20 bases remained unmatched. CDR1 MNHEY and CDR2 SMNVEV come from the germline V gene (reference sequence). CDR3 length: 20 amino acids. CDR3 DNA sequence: TGTGCCAGCAGTTTATTGGTAGCGGGAAGTCTTTCTACATCCCGAGAGACCCAGTACTTC. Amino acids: CASSLLVAGSLSTSRETQYF.

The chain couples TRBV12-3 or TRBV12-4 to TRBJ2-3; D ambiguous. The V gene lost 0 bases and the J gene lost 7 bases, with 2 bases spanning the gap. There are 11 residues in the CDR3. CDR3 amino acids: CASSLANTQYF. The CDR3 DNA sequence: TGTGCCAGCAGTTTAGCAAATACGCAGTATTTT.

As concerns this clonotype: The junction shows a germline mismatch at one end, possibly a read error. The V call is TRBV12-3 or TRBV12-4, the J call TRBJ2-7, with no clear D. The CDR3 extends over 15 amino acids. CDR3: CAGREDGLSSYEQYF. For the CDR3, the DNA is TGTGCCGGCAGAGAGGACGGTTTGAGCTCCTACGAGCAGTACTTC.

CDR3 nucleotides: TGTGCCAGCAGTTTAGTTATGTTAGCGCGACCATCCGAAGAGACCCAGTACTTC. As protein: CASSLVMLARPSEETQYF. This rearrangement joins TRBV12-3 or TRBV12-4 to TRBJ2-5; the D gene is possibly TRBD2 (5 bases). Deletions cut 1 base from V and 3 bases from J, with 21 bases between. This CDR3 contains 18 residues.